Shown below are 27 T cell receptor beta chains from a single sample sequenced in a study of blood T cell repertoires in COVID-19. Profiling relied on immunoSEQ multiplex PCR, and the TCRdb table lists in-frame clones only, not all of them. Found here are 150,000 to 160,000 clones, about 73% of them singletons; the top ten hold under 2%. The sequenced sample consisted of peripheral blood. The origin of the receptors is a man aged 80 or over with acute or convalescent COVID-19.

The CDR3 DNA reads TGCAGCGTTTCGGGGAGTTTCGTTTGGGACACTGAAGCTTTCTTT. Protein product: CSVSGSFVWDTEAFF. V gene TRBV29-1 combines with J gene TRBJ1-1; D gene ambiguous. The germline V gene encodes CDR1 SQVTM and CDR2 ANQGSEA. With 5 bases removed from V and 3 bases from J, the gap between germline ends came to 19 bases. This CDR3 is built from 15 residues.

This sequence joins TRBV6-2 or TRBV6-3 and TRBJ2-7, with 10 bases lining up with TRBD1. There are 17 residues in the CDR3. V trimming: 3 bases; J trimming: 5 bases; junction bases outside the gene matches: 13. Germline values: CDR1 MNHEY, CDR2 SVGEGT. The CDR3 DNA follows: TGTGCCAGCAGTTATCACCCCGTGGGACAGGGGTTGCACGAGCAGTACTTC. Its translation is CASSYHPVGQGLHEQYF.

The rearrangement uses TRBV19 and TRBJ1-2; D is perhaps TRBD1 (6 bases). Trimming took off 9 bases at V and 6 bases at J, with 14 bases between the two ends. Per germline, CDR1 LNHDA and CDR2 SQIVND (reference sequence). The CDR3 is 12 residues long. DNA of the CDR3: TGTGCCAGCCACAGGGCCTTGGATGGCTACACCTTC. Protein sequence: CASHRALDGYTF.

The chain joins TRBV2 to TRBJ2-3; 8 nucleotides match TRBD2. Per the germline V gene, CDR1 is SNHLY and CDR2 is FYNNEI. After removal of 3 bases from V and 2 bases from J, the junction contained 7 bases not matched to a gene. The CDR3 is 16 residues long. The chain's CDR3 is CASSDWRGAVTDTQYF. Here the CDR3 DNA reads TGTGCCAGCAGTGATTGGCGGGGGGCAGTCACAGATACGCAGTATTTT.

V usage is TRBV10-3 and J usage is TRBJ2-5; 8 positions match TRBD1. CDR3 length equals 14 residues. After removal of 5 bases from V and 5 bases from J, the junction contained 7 bases not matched to a gene. Germline assignment: CDR1 ENHRY and CDR2 SYGVKD. In DNA form, the CDR3 reads TGTGCCATCAGTCCCTCAGGGGGCTGGGAGACCCAGTACTTC. It encodes CAISPSGGWETQYF.

This chain joins TRBV13 and TRBJ2-2, with 9 bases that match TRBD2. Losses at the gene ends were 0 bases for V and 1 base for J; bases not matched to a gene: 0. Germline-derived CDR1 and CDR2 are PRHDT and FYEKMQ (reference sequence). The CDR3 is 16 amino acids. Written as DNA, the CDR3 is TGTGCCAGCAGCTTAGGACTAGCGGGGAACACCGGGGAGCTGTTTTTT. Its protein is CASSLGLAGNTGELFF.

This clone turned up a few times. The junction departs from the called germline gene at one end, perhaps through a read error. V usage is TRBV11-2 and J usage is TRBJ2-1, with TRBD1 matching over 12 bases. Germline V gives CDR1 SGHAT, CDR2 FQNNGV. This CDR3 region has 19 residues. The CDR3 here is CASSSIKGRDRGHYSEQFF. The CDR3 nucleotides are TGTGCCAGCAGCTCCATAAAAGGACGGGACAGGGGGCATTACAGTGAGCAGTTCTTC.

The J gene is TRBJ1-4, the V gene TRBV30; weak D call: TRBD1 (6 bases). CDR1 is GTSNPN and CDR2 is SVGIG in the germline V gene (reference sequence). The CDR3 is 13 residues long. V was pared by 5 bases and J by 13 bases, with 20 bases between. The CDR3 nucleotides are TGTGCCTGGGGGACGCATAGCGAGGACAGACTGTTTTTT. Encoded protein: CAWGTHSEDRLFF.

The CDR3 bases are TGTGCCACCCGGGAGGGCTCTGGGGCCAACGTCCTGACTTTC. This gives the protein CATREGSGANVLTF. This rearrangement joins TRBV24-1 to TRBJ2-6; 8 positions match TRBD2. The CDR3 sequence is 14 residues long. J was trimmed by 0 bases and V by 9 bases; bases with no gene match: 0. Looked up from germline, CDR1 is KGHDR and CDR2 is SFDVKD.

The chain joins TRBV6-2 or TRBV6-3 to TRBJ2-1, with D possibly being TRBD1 (6 bases). The CDR3 contains 11 residues. Looked up from germline, CDR1 is MNHEY and CDR2 is SVGEGT. Trimming removed 2 bases at V and 15 bases at J, with 11 bases between. The chain's CDR3 is CASSYSGGSFF. CDR3 coding DNA: TGTGCCAGCAGTTACAGTGGGGGCTCGTTCTTC.

This chain uses TRBV14 with TRBJ2-1; 7 bases are shared with TRBD2. The CDR3 is 14 amino acids. V shed 4 bases, J shed 4 bases, and the junction held 4 bases outside the gene matches. Germline V gives CDR1 SGHDN, CDR2 FVKESK. CDR3 DNA: TGTGCCAGCAGCCCCCCGGGAGGATACAATGAGCAGTTCTTC. Protein: CASSPPGGYNEQFF. Full variable domain (remainder filled in from reference TRBV14 and TRBJ2-1): EAGVTQFPSHSVIEKGQTVTLRCDPISGHDNLYWYRRVMGKEIKFLLHFVKESKQDESGMPNNRFLAERTGGTYSTLKVQPAELEDSGVYFCASSPPGGYNEQFFGPGTRLTVL.

This chain joins TRBV9 and TRBJ1-2, with a weak D call TRBD1 (5 bases). Trimming took 0 bases from V and 3 from J, leaving 9 bases between them. CDR1 SGDLS and CDR2 YYNGEE come from the germline V gene. The CDR3 covers 14 residues. Written as DNA, the CDR3 is TGTGCCAGCAGCGTAGGGGGGGAGGACTATGGCTACACCTTC. Protein: CASSVGGEDYGYTF.

The chain recombines TRBV6-2 or TRBV6-3 with TRBJ2-7, with D perhaps TRBD2 (6 bases). Germline CDR1 MNHEY, CDR2 SVGEGT. V was pared by 0 bases and J by 2 bases, with 11 bases between. This CDR3 has 15 amino acids. The CDR3 DNA follows: TGTGCCAGCAGTTACTCTCGGGCGGGGACCTACGAGCAGTACTTC. It is translated as CASSYSRAGTYEQYF.

The chain links TRBV6-1 to TRBJ1-2; no clear D gene. Germline loops: CDR1 MNHNS, CDR2 SASEGT. This CDR3 has 11 residues. Between the trimmed V and J ends, which lost 3 bases and 9 bases, there was a span of 8 bases. The CDR3 DNA follows: TGTGCCAGCAGTGACGGGGATAGCTACACCTTC. Protein product: CASSDGDSYTF.

This rearrangement joins TRBV15 to TRBJ1-1; D is uncertain. CDR3 size: 13 residues. V was pared by 3 bases and J by 1 base, with 6 bases between. Germline lookup yields CDR1 LNHNV and CDR2 YYDKDF (reference sequence). CDR3 in amino acids: CATSRTSNTEAFF. CDR3 sequence (DNA): TGTGCCACCAGCAGGACATCGAACACTGAAGCTTTCTTT.

With respect to this clone: Additional DNA sequences in this sample encode the identical CDR3. The V and J genes are TRBV5-5 and TRBJ1-2; D possibly corresponds to TRBD1 (6 bases). The CDR3 consists of 13 residues. With 4 bases removed from V and 2 bases from J, the gap between germline ends came to 9 bases. Germline values: CDR1 SGHKS, CDR2 YYEKEE (reference sequence). CDR3 in amino acids: CASSPTGNYGYTF. The CDR3 bases are TGTGCCAGCAGCCCCACAGGGAACTATGGCTACACCTTC. Together with reference TRBV5-5 and TRBJ1-2, the CDR3 gives the full variable domain: DAGVTQSPTHLIKTRGQQVTLRCSPISGHKSVSWYQQVLGQGPQFIFQYYEKEERGRGNFPDRFSARQFPNYSSELNVNALLLGDSALYLCASSPTGNYGYTFGSGTRLTVV.

J is TRBJ2-7 and V is TRBV5-4; 10 nucleotides match TRBD1. Germline trimming cut 3 bases from V and 2 bases from J; bases unmatched to any gene: 2. Germline CDR1 is SGHNT and CDR2 is YYREEE (reference sequence). The CDR3 has 14 amino acids. CDR3 loop: CASSSGTGAYEQYF. The CDR3 DNA is TGTGCCAGCAGCTCCGGGACAGGGGCCTACGAGCAGTACTTC.

This clone occurred many times. The genes are TRBV29-1 and TRBJ1-2; 10 positions agree with TRBD1. The CDR3 length is 11 residues. V trimming: 8 bases; J trimming: 7 bases; junction bases outside the gene matches: 4. CDR1 SQVTM and CDR2 ANQGSEA come from the germline V gene. The CDR3 spells CSSWDRGGYTF. Written as DNA, the CDR3 is TGCAGCTCCTGGGACAGGGGTGGCTACACCTTC.

The genes are TRBV7-9 and TRBJ1-1; possibly TRBD1 for D (6 bases). V was trimmed by 6 bases and J by 0 bases, leaving 8 bases between them. The CDR3 extends over 13 amino acids. Germline-derived CDR1 and CDR2 are SEHNR and FQNEAQ (reference sequence). CDR3: CASRQGLNTEAFF. The DNA for the CDR3 is TGTGCCAGCAGGCAGGGGTTGAACACTGAAGCTTTCTTT.

The genes are TRBV19 and TRBJ2-5; D may be TRBD2 (5 bases). The germline V and J ends were trimmed by 10 bases and 0 bases, with 9 bases remaining between them. Germline loops: CDR1 LNHDA, CDR2 SQIVND (reference sequence). The length of the CDR3 is 12 residues. The CDR3 DNA sequence: TGTGCCATAAAGAGGGACCAAGAGACCCAGTACTTC. Its translation is CAIKRDQETQYF.

The chain employs TRBV7-9 and TRBJ1-6; D is unresolved. Germline assignment: CDR1 SEHNR and CDR2 FQNEAQ (reference sequence). V shed 5 bases and J shed 9 bases, with 20 bases lying between them. This CDR3 has 16 amino acids. The DNA of the CDR3 is TGTGCCAGCAGCCCGTACGGTCAAGGCGGTAGTTCACCCCTCCACTTT. Amino acid sequence: CASSPYGQGGSSPLHF.

The chain recombines TRBV12-3 or TRBV12-4 with TRBJ1-5, with D possibly being TRBD1 (5 bases). The CDR3 is made up of 13 amino acids. Trimming cost V 3 bases and J 7 bases, with 10 bases left between them. The CDR3 DNA is TGTGCCAGCAGTTTCAGGGTGGGACAGCCCCAGCATTTT. This encodes CASSFRVGQPQHF.

The genes are TRBV29-1 and TRBJ2-7, with TRBD1 identical over 12 bases. The CDR3 is 13 amino acids. Germline trimming cut 6 bases from V and 4 bases from J; bases unmatched to any gene: 4. The germline CDR1 and CDR2 sequences are SQVTM and ANQGSEA. The CDR3 DNA follows: TGCAGCGTAGGGACAGGGGGCAATTACGAGCAGTACTTC. Translated: CSVGTGGNYEQYF.

The rearrangement links TRBV29-1 to TRBJ2-3; TRBD1 agrees at 12 bases. Per the germline V gene, CDR1 is SQVTM and CDR2 is ANQGSEA. This CDR3 contains 15 residues. The trim removed 6 bases at V and 5 bases at J, leaving 9 bases unmatched. CDR3 region: CSVPPGQGARDTQYF. DNA for the CDR3: TGCAGCGTCCCTCCGGGACAGGGGGCGAGAGATACGCAGTATTTT.

The V and J genes are TRBV11-2 and TRBJ2-1, with 10 bases matching TRBD2. The trim removed 2 bases at V and 1 base at J, leaving 2 bases unmatched. This CDR3 contains 16 residues. Germline CDR1 is SGHAT and CDR2 is FQNNGV. CDR3 protein: CASSLLAGDSYNEQFF. DNA for the CDR3: TGTGCCAGCAGCTTACTAGCGGGGGATTCCTACAATGAGCAGTTCTTC.

The gene calls are TRBV19 and TRBJ2-7; 9 nucleotides match TRBD1. The V gene end was trimmed by 6 bases and the J gene end by 8 bases; junction bases not matched to a gene: 11. This CDR3 region has 14 residues. Germline-derived CDR1 and CDR2 are LNHDA and SQIVND (reference sequence). The CDR3 bases are TGTGCCAGTAGGGAGAGGACAGGGGCCGGCAAGCAGTACTTC. Protein: CASRERTGAGKQYF.

This chain links TRBV5-1 with TRBJ1-3; maybe TRBD1 (5 bases). CDR3 length: 14 amino acids. The germline gives CDR1 SGHRS, CDR2 YFSETQ. Trimming shortened V by 6 bases and J by 4 bases, and 14 bases separated the two germline ends. In DNA, the CDR3 is TGCGCCAGCAAGCAAGGGGATTACGGAAACACCATATATTTT. It yields the protein CASKQGDYGNTIYF.